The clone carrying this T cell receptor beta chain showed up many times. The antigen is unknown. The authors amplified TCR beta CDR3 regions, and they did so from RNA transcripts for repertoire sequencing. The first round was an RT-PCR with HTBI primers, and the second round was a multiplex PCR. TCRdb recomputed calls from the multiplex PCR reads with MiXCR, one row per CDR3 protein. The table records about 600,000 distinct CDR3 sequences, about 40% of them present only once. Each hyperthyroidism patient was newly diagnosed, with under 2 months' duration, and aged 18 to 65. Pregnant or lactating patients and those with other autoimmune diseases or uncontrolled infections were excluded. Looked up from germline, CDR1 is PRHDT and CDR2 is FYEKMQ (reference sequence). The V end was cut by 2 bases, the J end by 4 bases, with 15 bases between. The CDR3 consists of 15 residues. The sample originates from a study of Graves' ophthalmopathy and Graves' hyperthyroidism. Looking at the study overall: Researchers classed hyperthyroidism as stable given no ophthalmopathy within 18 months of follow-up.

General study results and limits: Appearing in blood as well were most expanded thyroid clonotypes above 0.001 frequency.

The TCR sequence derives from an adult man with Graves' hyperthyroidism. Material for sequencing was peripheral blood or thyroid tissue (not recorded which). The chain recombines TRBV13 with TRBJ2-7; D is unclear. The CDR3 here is CASSLRASRLYEQYF. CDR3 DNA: TGTGCCAGCAGCTTAAGGGCTAGTCGTCTGTACGAGCAGTACTTC.